This T cell receptor (beta chain) is drawn from a study of response to subunit inactivated influenza vaccine. V lost 4 bases, J lost 10 bases, and 11 bases lay in between. CDR3 length: 11 amino acids. The germline CDR1 and CDR2 sequences are DFQATT and SNEGSKA (reference sequence). This clonotype was seen more than once but under ten times. Its antigen remains unidentified. General study points: Authors suggested few new T cells are recruited by each seasonal influenza vaccination.

TCRdb itself ran the RT-PCR reads through MiXCR, one entry per CDR3 protein. Among around 580,000 distinct CDR3 sequences listed, about 11% were seen once. The chain has TRBV20-1 and TRBJ2-1; D possibly matches TRBD1 or TRBD2 (5 bases each). The sequence was obtained from a man in his fifties or sixties who received an inactivated influenza vaccine. The specimen comprised PBMCs from blood, sampled on the day of vaccination. The CDR3 loop reads CSAKFRDEQFF. CDR3 DNA sequence: TGCAGTGCTAAGTTCCGGGACGAGCAGTTCTTC.